This TCR beta chain came from a study of cytomegalovirus exposure and HLA in healthy donors. The CDR3 runs 16 residues. V lost 5 bases and J 0 bases, leaving 16 bases between the germline ends. CDR1 is SGHTA and CDR2 is FQGNSA in the germline V gene. Both 60 Vbeta primers and 13 Jbeta primers went into the PCR. The data were produced by immunoSEQ multiplex PCR, yet TCRdb's version contains in-frame clones alone and is incomplete. The sample shows 100,000 or so clones, about 80% of them seen only once. Regarding the study as a whole: The study designated 164 TCR beta chains cytomegalovirus-associated. Most TCR beta V segments were productive about 87% or about 30% of the time in an earlier analysis.

A note on this clone: Its antigen is unidentified.

Sequences were obtained from PBMCs. The receptor was derived from a man between 25 and 39 years old in good health and CMV-seronegative. J is TRBJ1-1 and V is TRBV7-2, with D possibly being TRBD1 (6 bases). In DNA, the CDR3 is TGTGCCAGCAGCCAAGGGACAACCGCGATGAACACTGAAGCTTTCTTT. Amino acids: CASSQGTTAMNTEAFF.